This T cell receptor beta chain was documented in a study of blood T cell repertoires in COVID-19. Study context: The cDNA or gDNA used as material had been derived from T cells, B-cell-depleted T cells, or PBMCs.

This clone was seen a few times. In the study's own analysis: Reference gene primers were amplified, and this amplification served to estimate nucleated cell counts. TCRdb keeps only in-frame clones here, not all; method: immunoSEQ multiplex PCR. From that table come the V and J calls and clone size; the DNA was used to work out D and trimming. Of approximately 170,000 clones listed, 80% to 90% are singletons. The CDR3 runs 15 residues. Germline CDR1 SGHTA, CDR2 FQGTGA. The junction had 3 bases not matched to a gene; V was cut back by 4 bases and J by 3 bases. The chain recombines TRBV7-3 with TRBJ2-1; TRBD2 matches 10 bases. Sample: peripheral blood. This TCR was sampled from a woman older than 75 with acute or convalescent COVID-19. The CDR3 DNA is TGTGCCAGCAGCTCTCTAGCGGGGGTCTACAATGAGCAGTTCTTC. This translates into CASSSLAGVYNEQFF.